What follows are 20 T cell receptor beta chains derived from one specimen sequenced in a study of T cells after yellow fever vaccination. In TCRdb, the 5' RACE reads were re-called with MiXCR into one record per CDR3 protein. The table lists roughly 310,000 distinct CDR3 sequences, roughly 4% of them singletons. Sequenced material: PBMCs, taken on the day of the yellow fever booster vaccination. The source of these receptors is a man younger than 35 who received the YFV17D yellow fever vaccine.

This clonotype has more than one count but fewer than ten. This rearrangement joins TRBV7-9 to TRBJ1-2; 11 bases map to TRBD1. Germline V gives CDR1 SEHNR, CDR2 FQNEAQ (reference sequence). Trimming cost V 6 bases and J 7 bases; bases outside gene matches: 7. CDR3 length: 14 residues. The CDR3 reads CASRRGQGDAGYTF. CDR3 in DNA: TGTGCCAGCAGGCGGGGACAGGGGGACGCTGGCTACACCTTC.

The sample holds many counts of this clonotype. J is TRBJ2-5 and V is TRBV2; 10 bases line up with TRBD1. CDR1 and CDR2 (germline): SNHLY, FYNNEI. Trimming took 6 bases from V and 4 from J; bases not matched to a gene: 8. The CDR3 loop spans 15 amino acids. The CDR3, as DNA: TGTGCCAGCAGGCCCGGGACAGGGGAAGGAGAGACCCAGTACTTC. The encoded protein is CASRPGTGEGETQYF.

As concerns this clonotype: Its ends do not fully match the called genes, so a read error is possible. The genes are TRBV27 and TRBJ2-7, with D possibly matching TRBD2 (7 bases). Germline CDR1 and CDR2: MNHEY and SMNVEV (reference sequence). The length of the CDR3 is 13 residues. CDR3 sequence reads: CAFLGGASCEQYF. CDR3 sequence (DNA): TGTGCCTTCTTGGGGGGGGCCTCCTGCGAGCAGTACTTC.

To note about this clonotype: Relative to the germline gene, one junction end is altered; a read error may explain this. The chain joins TRBV10-3 to TRBJ2-4, with 10 bases fitting TRBD1. The CDR3 has 14 residues. Germline CDR1 and CDR2: ENHRY and SYGVKD. CDR3: CAVRQGTGDDELYF. The CDR3 region has the DNA TGTGCCGTCAGACAAGGGACAGGGGATGATGAGTTGTACTTC.

This clonotype was counted ten times or more. CDR3 in amino acids: CASSRPRGVGTGELFF. The CDR3 DNA reads TGCGCCAGCAGCCGCCCGAGGGGGGTTGGGACCGGGGAGCTGTTTTTT. The rearrangement links TRBV4-1 to TRBJ2-2, with D perhaps TRBD1 or TRBD2 (6 bases each). The CDR3 loop spans 16 amino acids. Germline V gene data show CDR1 as MGHRA and CDR2 as YSYEKL. Trimming took off 4 bases at V and 5 bases at J, with 17 bases between the two ends.

This clonotype appeared many times. The chain recombines TRBV7-8 with TRBJ1-3; D gene uncertain. Germline lookup yields CDR1 SGHVS and CDR2 FQNEAQ. This CDR3 spans 16 amino acids. Trimming pared 1 base from V and 0 bases from J, leaving 10 bases between. For the CDR3, the DNA is TGTGCCAGCAGCTTAGGTATTCCCAGCTCTGGAAACACCATATATTTT. Amino acid sequence: CASSLGIPSSGNTIYF.

This clonotype was detected a few times. The chain joins TRBV6-2 or TRBV6-3 to TRBJ2-7, with D tentatively TRBD2 (5 bases). The germline gives CDR1 MNHEY, CDR2 SVGEGT. This CDR3 comprises 16 residues. Trimming removed 6 bases at V and 2 bases at J, with 20 bases between. CDR3 coding DNA: TGTGCCAGCAGCCGCGGACTTTTCCTTCTCCCCTACGAGCAGTACGTC. Protein product: CASSRGLFLLPYEQYV.

This clonotype was observed a few times. The chain recombines TRBV6-5 with TRBJ2-5, with 13 bases lining up with TRBD2. V trimming: 7 bases; J trimming: 6 bases; junction bases outside the gene matches: 8. Germline loops: CDR1 MNHEY, CDR2 SVGAGI. The CDR3 loop spans 15 amino acids. In nucleotides, the CDR3 is TGTGCCAGCAATGCCGGGACTAGCGGGGCGAAGACCCAGTACTTC. It encodes CASNAGTSGAKTQYF.

The sample holds many counts of this clonotype. This sequence joins TRBV27 and TRBJ1-2; D is ambiguous. The germline V and J ends were trimmed by 0 bases and 3 bases, with 11 bases remaining between them. The CDR3 has 15 residues. CDR1 and CDR2 (germline): MNHEY, SMNVEV (reference sequence). Here the CDR3 DNA reads TGTGCCAGCAGTTTATCCCCTAGGTGGGACTATGGCTACACCTTC. The encoded protein is CASSLSPRWDYGYTF.

The V gene is TRBV20-1, the J gene TRBJ2-3, with TRBD2 identical over 9 bases. Germline CDR1 and CDR2: DFQATT and SNEGSKA (reference sequence). CDR3 length: 14 residues. V was clipped by 6 bases and J by 2 bases; unmatched bases: 6. In nucleotides, the CDR3 is TGCAGTGCCCCCTTAGCGGGGGACACAGATACGCAGTATTTT. Its protein product is CSAPLAGDTDTQYF.

This clonotype was counted ten times or more. V and J are TRBV7-2 and TRBJ2-7; no firm D call. The V end was cut by 5 bases, the J end by 3 bases, with 11 bases between. CDR1 is SGHTA and CDR2 is FQGNSA in the germline V gene. This CDR3 contains 13 residues. In nucleotides, the CDR3 is TGTGCCAGCAGCGCGCAGGTGAACTACGAGCAGTACGTC. Protein product: CASSAQVNYEQYV.

This clonotype has at least ten counts. This sequence joins TRBV29-1 and TRBJ2-4, with 10 bases that match TRBD2. Germline CDR1 is SQVTM and CDR2 is ANQGSEA. The length of the CDR3 is 14 residues. V lost 2 bases and J lost 5; bases outside the gene matches: 3. CDR3 DNA sequence: TGCAGCGTTGAACTAGCGGGGGAGGAAAACATTCAGTACTTC. Translation gives CSVELAGEENIQYF.

This rearrangement joins TRBV29-1 to TRBJ1-2; D remains ambiguous. CDR3 size: 13 residues. Trimming removed 4 bases from V and 5 bases from J, with 14 bases in between. Germline lookup yields CDR1 SQVTM and CDR2 ANQGSEA. The CDR3 loop is CSVGVVREYGYTF. CDR3 coding DNA: TGCAGCGTTGGTGTTGTGAGGGAGTATGGCTACACCTTC. Together with reference TRBV29-1 and TRBJ1-2, the CDR3 gives the full variable domain: SAVISQKPSRDICQRGTSLTIQCQVDSQVTMMFWYRQQPGQSLTLIATANQGSEATYESGFVIDKFPISRPNLTFSTLTVSNMSPEDSSIYLCSVGVVREYGYTFGSGTRLTVV.

The sample holds a few counts of this clonotype. J is TRBJ1-2 and V is TRBV4-2; 8 bases fit TRBD1. Germline loops: CDR1 LGHNA, CDR2 YNFKEQ. The J segment lost 4 bases and the V segment lost 2 bases, leaving 12 bases of the junction unmatched. This CDR3 has 17 amino acids. The CDR3 sequence: CASSQNPSTGETYGYTF. DNA for the CDR3: TGTGCCAGCAGCCAAAACCCTTCGACAGGGGAGACCTATGGCTACACCTTC.

This clonotype was counted ten times or more. This rearrangement joins TRBV19 to TRBJ2-5; 9 bases are shared with TRBD2. V was pared by 3 bases and J by 4 bases, with 3 bases of the junction left unmatched. CDR3 length equals 14 residues. Germline CDR1 and CDR2: LNHDA and SQIVND (reference sequence). The CDR3 nucleotides read TGTGCCAGTAGTATCCTAGCGGGGCTAGAGACCCAGTACTTC. Its protein product is CASSILAGLETQYF.

This clonotype was observed many times. The V gene is TRBV19, the J gene TRBJ1-5; 8 bases agree with TRBD1. This CDR3 has 16 residues. Germline V lookup: CDR1 LNHDA, CDR2 SQIVND (reference sequence). V trimming: 9 bases; J trimming: 4 bases; junction bases outside the gene matches: 14. The CDR3 protein is CASGEEAGGLNQPQHF. The CDR3 DNA reads as TGTGCCAGCGGGGAGGAGGCAGGGGGCTTAAATCAGCCCCAGCATTTT.

The sample holds many counts of this clonotype. V is TRBV15 and J is TRBJ2-3; 11 nucleotides line up with TRBD2. Losses at the gene ends were 3 bases for V and 2 bases for J; bases not matched to a gene: 10. The CDR3 contains 18 residues. The germline gives CDR1 LNHNV, CDR2 YYDKDF (reference sequence). CDR3 in DNA: TGTGCCACCAGCAGCTATGGGGAACTAGCGGGAGACACAGATACGCAGTATTTT. As protein: CATSSYGELAGDTDTQYF.

This clonotype was counted between two and nine times. V is TRBV5-6 and J is TRBJ2-4; TRBD1 agrees at 8 bases. Germline trimming cut 6 bases from V and 0 bases from J; bases unmatched to any gene: 8. The CDR3 contains 16 residues. Germline CDR1 is SGHDT and CDR2 is YYEEEE. Here the CDR3 reads CASKFTGGIAKNIQYF. The CDR3 DNA reads as TGTGCCAGCAAGTTTACAGGGGGAATAGCCAAAAACATTCAGTACTTC.

This clonotype was picked up many times. The rearrangement links TRBV5-5 to TRBJ2-5; the D call may be TRBD1 or TRBD2 (5 bases each). CDR3 size: 14 residues. Trimming took 0 bases from V and 4 from J, leaving 10 bases between them. Germline V gene sequence: CDR1 SGHKS, CDR2 YYEKEE (reference sequence). CDR3 protein: CASSLEGRGETQYF. In DNA form, the CDR3 reads TGTGCCAGCAGCTTGGAGGGGAGAGGAGAGACCCAGTACTTC.

The table lists this clonotype with many counts. The chain is built from TRBV12-3 or TRBV12-4 and TRBJ2-3, with 8 bases lining up with TRBD2. The trim removed 5 bases at V and 1 base at J, leaving 8 bases unmatched. The CDR3 spans 16 residues. This CDR3 is CASSPRGGPGTDTQYF. The CDR3 nucleotides read TGTGCCAGCAGTCCCCGGGGGGGGCCGGGCACAGATACGCAGTATTTT.